What follows is one T cell receptor beta chain and its context. Its antigen remains unidentified. The data stem from a study of response to subunit inactivated influenza vaccine. TCRdb used MiXCR to reprocess the RT-PCR reads, holding one entry per CDR3 protein. The repertoire has hundreds of thousands of distinct CDR3 sequences, approximately 18% of them found once; the top ten carry 9.5% to 13%. Study-wide findings and caveats: Authors suggested each seasonal influenza vaccination recruits few new T cells.

This CDR3 is 14 amino acids long. CDR1 and CDR2 from the germline V gene are MNHEY and SVGEGT. Trimming took 0 bases from V and 5 from J, leaving 10 bases between them. The V and J genes are TRBV6-2 or TRBV6-3 and TRBJ2-5, with a tentative D call TRBD1 (5 bases). The sequence was collected from a man aged 50-60 years who received an inactivated influenza vaccine. The material was PBMCs from blood, obtained 5 to 6 days after vaccination. The CDR3 DNA sequence: TGTGCCAGCAGTTACTCGCCAGGGCCGGAGACCCAGTACTTC. Translating gives CASSYSPGPETQYF.